This T cell receptor (beta chain) was observed in a study of blood T cell repertoires in COVID-19 (dated by TCRdb to the early 2020s). In the study overall: The collaborator samples originated in the United States, Italy and Spain and spanned the acute and convalescent phases of COVID-19. The material from the prospective study consisted of cDNA or gDNA derived from T cells, B-cell-depleted T cells, or PBMCs. The dataset comprised deeply sampled blood TCRbeta repertoires from subjects exposed to, actively infected with, or recovered from COVID-19. A freely available public database, intended as a resource for researchers studying the immune response to SARS-CoV-2, is where the repertoires were released. The samples were drawn from two sources: the first 160 participants of the ongoing ImmuneRACE study, and 1,200 or so subjects contributed by 6 global collaborators. Sample metadata almost always included a de-identified subject ID, COVID-19 status, age in years and sex. Where available, HLA class I and class II types were obtained from metadata supplied by the sample provider rather than from assay-based typing. The research as a whole found: Clinical and demographic metadata were provided uncurated, with the amount varying by source and participant.

TCRbeta CDR3 regions were amplified from genomic DNA using the immunoSEQ Assay, a bias-controlled multiplex PCR. Per the authors' processing: Nucleated cell counts per sample were estimated from amplification of reference gene primers within the assay. Sequence reads were collapsed and filtered to measure the absolute abundance of every unique TCRbeta CDR3 rearrangement. For each sample, productive Simpson clonality was calculated as the square root of Simpson's diversity index over productive rearrangements. TCRdb's version of the immuneACCESS table is confined to in-frame rearrangements and falls short of the full clone set. An unresolved V gene accounts for under half of the shortfall where checked; the remainder is of unknown origin. The V and J calls and the clone size are those of that table, but D and trimming were determined from the DNA. Across this sample there are under 450,000 clones, with about 89% seen only once. The ten top clones hold roughly 0.9% of the sample.

Participants in the prospective study were aged roughly 18 to 100 years, lived in some 24 United States geographic areas, and enrolled through a virtual design. In the prospective study, cohorts were assigned on the basis of participant-reported clinical history obtained from a screening survey and a study questionnaire. Exposed participants were defined as having been in contact with someone with a PCR-confirmed or clinician-diagnosed COVID-19 case within 2 weeks of study entry. Each participant in the prospective study had whole blood, serum and a nasopharyngeal or oropharyngeal swab collected by mobile phlebotomists. Participants in the prospective study had the option to provide additional blood draws and questionnaires over a roughly 2-month period. Before DNA extraction, blood samples from the prospective study were shipped at room temperature or frozen. Trimming costs V 7 bases and J 0 bases, and their ends lie 13 bases apart. Based on the germline V gene, the CDR1 and CDR2 sequences are MGHDK and SYGVNS. CDR3 length: 15 amino acids, cysteine to phenylalanine. The retained sequence is limited to the CDR3, 45 bases, with the frame set at the first base.

This clone was recorded only once. Its antigen is unknown. No quality values exist for individual bases; no much larger clone is one base distant. The sequenced material came from PBMCs or T cells enriched from blood (not recorded which). The TCR comes from a middle-aged woman who had been exposed to COVID-19. The sequence joins TRBV25-1 to TRBJ1-3, and TRBD1 may be the D gene, going by 5 matching bases. The CDR3 here reads CASTKDSLSGNTIYF. The DNA reads as follows: TGTGCCAGCACTAAAGACAGCCTCTCTGGAAACACCATATATTTT.